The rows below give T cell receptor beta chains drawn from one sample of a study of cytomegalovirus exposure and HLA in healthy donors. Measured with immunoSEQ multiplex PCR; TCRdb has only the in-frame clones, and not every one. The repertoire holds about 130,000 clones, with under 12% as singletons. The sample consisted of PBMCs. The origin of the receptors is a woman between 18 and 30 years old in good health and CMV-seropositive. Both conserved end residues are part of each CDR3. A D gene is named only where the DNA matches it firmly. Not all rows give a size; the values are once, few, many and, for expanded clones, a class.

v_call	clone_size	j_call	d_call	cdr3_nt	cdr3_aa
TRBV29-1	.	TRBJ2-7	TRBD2	TGCAGCGTTGAATTTGGGTCTGCGGGAGCCGAGCAGTACTTC	CSVEFGSAGAEQYF
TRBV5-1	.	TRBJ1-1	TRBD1	TGCGCCAGCAGCTTAAACGGACAGGGAGGAGGTACTGAAGCTTTCTTT	CASSLNGQGGGTEAFF
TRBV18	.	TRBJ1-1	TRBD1	TGTGCCAGCTCGACAGGGACCGCTGAAGCTTTCTTT	CASSTGTAEAFF
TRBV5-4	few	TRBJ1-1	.	TGTGCCAGCAGCTTATCGAACAGGGATGAAGCTTTCTTT	CASSLSNRDEAFF
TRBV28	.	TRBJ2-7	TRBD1	TGTGCCAGCAGCACCGGGACAGGGTCGATCGAGCAGTACTTC	CASSTGTGSIEQYF
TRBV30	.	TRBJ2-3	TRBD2	TGTGCCTGCCTTCCTAGCGGGAGGAATACGCAGTATTTT	CACLPSGRNTQYF
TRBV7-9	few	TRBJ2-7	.	TGTGCCAGCAGCTTAGACCTCAGCTACGAGCAGTACTTC	CASSLDLSYEQYF
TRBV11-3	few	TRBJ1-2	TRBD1	TGTGCCAGCAGCCGGGGGACAGGGGGAACCTTC	CASSRGTGGTF
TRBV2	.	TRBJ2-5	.	TGTGCCAGCACACGGGAGTGGCTTCAAGAGACCCAGTACTTC	CASTREWLQETQYF
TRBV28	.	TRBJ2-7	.	TGTGCCAGCACCTGGGGCGGGGGCAGCAGCGAGCAGTACTTC	CASTWGGGSSEQYF